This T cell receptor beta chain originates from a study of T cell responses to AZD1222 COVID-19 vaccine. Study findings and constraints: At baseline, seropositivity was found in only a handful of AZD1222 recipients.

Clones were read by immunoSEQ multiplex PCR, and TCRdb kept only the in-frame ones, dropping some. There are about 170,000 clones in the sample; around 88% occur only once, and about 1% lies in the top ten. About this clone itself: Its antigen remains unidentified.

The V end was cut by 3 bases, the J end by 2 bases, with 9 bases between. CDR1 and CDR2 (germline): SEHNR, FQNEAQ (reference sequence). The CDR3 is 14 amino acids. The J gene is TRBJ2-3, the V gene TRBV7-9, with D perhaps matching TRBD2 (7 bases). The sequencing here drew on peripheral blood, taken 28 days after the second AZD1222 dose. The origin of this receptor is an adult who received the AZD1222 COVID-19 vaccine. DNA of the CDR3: TGTGCCAGCAGCTTCGGGGGGCCCACAGATACGCAGTATTTT. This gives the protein CASSFGGPTDTQYF.